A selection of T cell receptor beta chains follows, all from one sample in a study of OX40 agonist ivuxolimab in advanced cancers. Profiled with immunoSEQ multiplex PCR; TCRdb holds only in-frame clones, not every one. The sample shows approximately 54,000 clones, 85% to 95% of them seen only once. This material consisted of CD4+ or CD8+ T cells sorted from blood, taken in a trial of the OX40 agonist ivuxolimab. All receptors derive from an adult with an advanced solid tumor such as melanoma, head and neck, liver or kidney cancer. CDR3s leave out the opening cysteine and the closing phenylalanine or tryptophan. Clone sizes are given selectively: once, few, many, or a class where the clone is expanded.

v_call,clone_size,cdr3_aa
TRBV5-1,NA,ASTLTETSTDTQY
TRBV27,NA,ASSLTGRSNQPQH
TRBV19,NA,ASRQGGNTEAF
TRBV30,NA,AWSGFLVSPYEQY
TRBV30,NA,AWRDTGFYEQY
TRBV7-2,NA,ASSPARNEQF
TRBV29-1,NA,SAVTGDQYEQY
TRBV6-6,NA,ASSYEIGRIYEQY
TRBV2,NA,ASSRTGDGTDTQY
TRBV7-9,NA,ASSPRTSGTYSGANVLT
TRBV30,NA,AWSVGTSGRASEQF
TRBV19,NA,ASSAGQGYEQY
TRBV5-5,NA,ASSSGVSSYNEQF
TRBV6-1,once,ASDRDTTPSEAF
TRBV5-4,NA,ASSEETSLGNEQF
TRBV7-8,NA,ASSLLRDEQY
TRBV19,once,ATTSWGNEQF
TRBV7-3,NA,ASSPSGTGGETQY
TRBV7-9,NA,ASSLDRGADTQY
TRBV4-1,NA,ASSLGAGTEAF